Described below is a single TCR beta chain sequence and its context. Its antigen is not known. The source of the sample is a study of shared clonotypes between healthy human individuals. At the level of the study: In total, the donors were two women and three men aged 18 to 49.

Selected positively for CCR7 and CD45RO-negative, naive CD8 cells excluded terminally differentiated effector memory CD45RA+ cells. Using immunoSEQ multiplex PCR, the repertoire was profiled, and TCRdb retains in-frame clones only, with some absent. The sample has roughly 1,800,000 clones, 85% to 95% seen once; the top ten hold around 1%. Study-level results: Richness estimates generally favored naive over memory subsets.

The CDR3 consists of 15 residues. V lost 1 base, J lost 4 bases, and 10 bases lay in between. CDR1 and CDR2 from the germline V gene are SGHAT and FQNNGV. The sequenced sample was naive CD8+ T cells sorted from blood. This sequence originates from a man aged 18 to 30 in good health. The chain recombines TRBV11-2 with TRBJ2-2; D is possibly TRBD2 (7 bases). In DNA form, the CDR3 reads TGTGCCAGCAGCTTAGCTGCGGGGGCCACCGGGGAGCTGTTTTTT. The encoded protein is CASSLAAGATGELFF.